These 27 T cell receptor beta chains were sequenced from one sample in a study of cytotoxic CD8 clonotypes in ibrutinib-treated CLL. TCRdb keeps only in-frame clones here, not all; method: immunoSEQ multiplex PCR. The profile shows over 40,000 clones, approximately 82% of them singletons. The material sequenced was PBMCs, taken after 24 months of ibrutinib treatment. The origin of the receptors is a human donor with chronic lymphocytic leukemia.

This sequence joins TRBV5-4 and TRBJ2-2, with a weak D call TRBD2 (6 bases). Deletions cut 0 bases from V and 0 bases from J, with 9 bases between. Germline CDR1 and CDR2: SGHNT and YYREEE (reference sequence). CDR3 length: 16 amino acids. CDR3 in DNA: TGTGCCAGCAGCTTGGGAACGGGAGCGAACACCGGGGAGCTGTTTTTT. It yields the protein CASSLGTGANTGELFF.

CDR3 in DNA: TGTGCCACCAGCAGAGAGGGCTTCTCGTGGGGGGCCGAGCAGTACTTC. It encodes CATSREGFSWGAEQYF. The V call is TRBV15, the J call TRBJ2-7; the D gene could be TRBD1 or TRBD2 (6 bases each). The CDR3 covers 16 residues. Between the trimmed V and J ends, which lost 0 bases and 6 bases, there was a span of 18 bases. Germline-derived CDR1 and CDR2 are LNHNV and YYDKDF (reference sequence).

CDR3 bases: TGTGCCAGCAGTTTATTAGGGGGGCTGGGGAATGAGCAGTTCTTC. Protein: CASSLLGGLGNEQFF. This chain links TRBV28 with TRBJ2-1; D is perhaps TRBD1 or TRBD2 (6 bases each). The germline V gene encodes CDR1 MDHEN and CDR2 SYDVKM. The CDR3 sequence is 15 residues long. V gave up 1 base and J gave up 7 bases, with 14 bases separating them.

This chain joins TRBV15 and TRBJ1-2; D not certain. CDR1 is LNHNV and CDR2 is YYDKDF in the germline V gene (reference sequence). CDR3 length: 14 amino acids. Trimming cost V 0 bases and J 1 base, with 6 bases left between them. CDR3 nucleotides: TGTGCCACCAGCAGAGATCGCCGTAACTATGGCTACACCTTC. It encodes CATSRDRRNYGYTF.

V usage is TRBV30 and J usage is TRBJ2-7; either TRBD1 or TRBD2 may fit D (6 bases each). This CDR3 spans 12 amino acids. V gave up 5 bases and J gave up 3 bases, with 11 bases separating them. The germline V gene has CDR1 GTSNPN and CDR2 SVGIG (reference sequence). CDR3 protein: CAWYKGGYEQYF. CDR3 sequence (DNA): TGTGCCTGGTACAAGGGGGGCTACGAGCAGTACTTC.

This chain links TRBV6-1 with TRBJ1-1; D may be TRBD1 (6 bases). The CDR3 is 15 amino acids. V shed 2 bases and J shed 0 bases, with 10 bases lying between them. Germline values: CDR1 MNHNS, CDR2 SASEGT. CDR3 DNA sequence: TGTGCCAGCAGTGAAAACAGGGCCATGAACACTGAAGCTTTCTTT. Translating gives CASSENRAMNTEAFF.

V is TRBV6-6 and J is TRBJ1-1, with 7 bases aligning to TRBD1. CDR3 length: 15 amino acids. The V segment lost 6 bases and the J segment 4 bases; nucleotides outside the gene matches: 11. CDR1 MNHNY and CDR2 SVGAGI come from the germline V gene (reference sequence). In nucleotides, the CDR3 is TGTGCCAGCAGCCCCCTGGGCAGGGGGGGCACTGAAGCTTTCTTT. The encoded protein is CASSPLGRGGTEAFF.

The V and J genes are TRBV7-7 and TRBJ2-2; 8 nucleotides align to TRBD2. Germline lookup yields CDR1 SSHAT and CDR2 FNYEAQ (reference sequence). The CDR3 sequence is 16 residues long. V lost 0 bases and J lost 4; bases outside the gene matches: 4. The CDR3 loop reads CASSLATSGVTGELFF. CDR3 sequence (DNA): TGTGCCAGCAGCTTAGCAACTAGCGGAGTCACCGGGGAGCTGTTTTTT. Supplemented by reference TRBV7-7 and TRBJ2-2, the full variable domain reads GAGVSQSPRYKVTKRGQDVTLRCDPISSHATLYWYQQALGQGPEFLTYFNYEAQPDKSGLPSDRFSAERPEGSISTLTIQRTEQRDSAMYRCASSLATSGVTGELFFGEGSRLTVL.

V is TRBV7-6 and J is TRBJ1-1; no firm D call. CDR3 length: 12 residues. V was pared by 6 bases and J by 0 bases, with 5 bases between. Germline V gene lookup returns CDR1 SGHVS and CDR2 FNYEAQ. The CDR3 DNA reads TGTGCCAGCAGGAGACTGAACACTGAAGCTTTCTTT. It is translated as CASRRLNTEAFF. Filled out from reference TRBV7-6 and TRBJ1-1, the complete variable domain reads GAGVSQSPRYKVTKRGQDVALRCDPISGHVSLYWYRQALGQGPEFLTYFNYEAQQDKSGLPNDRFSAERPEGSISTLTIQRTEQRDSAMYRCASRRLNTEAFFGQGTRLTVV.

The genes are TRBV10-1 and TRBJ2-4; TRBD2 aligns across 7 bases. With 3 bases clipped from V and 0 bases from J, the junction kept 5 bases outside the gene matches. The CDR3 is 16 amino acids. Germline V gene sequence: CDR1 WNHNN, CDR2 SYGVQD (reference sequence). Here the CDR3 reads CASSDRAGVAKNIQYF. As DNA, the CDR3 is TGCGCCAGCAGTGATCGGGCGGGAGTAGCCAAAAACATTCAGTACTTC.

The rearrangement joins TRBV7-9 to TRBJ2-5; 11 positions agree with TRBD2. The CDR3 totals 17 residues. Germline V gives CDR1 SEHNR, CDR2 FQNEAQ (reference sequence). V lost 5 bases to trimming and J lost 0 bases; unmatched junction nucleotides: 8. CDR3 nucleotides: TGTGCCAGCAGCACCCGGCCTAGCGGGAGGTACCAAGAGACCCAGTACTTC. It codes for CASSTRPSGRYQETQYF.

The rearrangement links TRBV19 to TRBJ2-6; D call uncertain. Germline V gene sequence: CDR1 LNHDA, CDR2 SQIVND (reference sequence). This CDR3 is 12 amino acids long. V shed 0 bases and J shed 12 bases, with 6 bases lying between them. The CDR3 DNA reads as TGTGCCAGTAGTATAGAGCGGACCGTCCTGACTTTC. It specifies CASSIERTVLTF.

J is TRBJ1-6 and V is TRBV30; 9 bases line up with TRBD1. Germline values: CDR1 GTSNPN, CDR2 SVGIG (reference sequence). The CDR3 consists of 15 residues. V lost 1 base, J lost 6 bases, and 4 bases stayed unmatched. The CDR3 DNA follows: TGTGCCTGGAGTGAACAGGGGGCCTTTAATTCACCCCTCCACTTT. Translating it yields CAWSEQGAFNSPLHF.

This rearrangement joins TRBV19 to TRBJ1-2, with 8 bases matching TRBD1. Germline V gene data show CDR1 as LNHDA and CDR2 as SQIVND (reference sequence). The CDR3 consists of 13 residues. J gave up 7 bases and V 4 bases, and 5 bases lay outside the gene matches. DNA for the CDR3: TGTGCCAGTAGTACCCAGGGGACAGGTGGCTACACCTTC. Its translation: CASSTQGTGGYTF. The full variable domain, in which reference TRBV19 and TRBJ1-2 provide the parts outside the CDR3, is DGGITQSPKYLFRKEGQNVTLSCEQNLNHDAMYWYRQDPGQGLRLIYYSQIVNDFQKGDIAEGYSVSREKKESFPLTVTSAQKNPTAFYLCASSTQGTGGYTFGSGTRLTVV.

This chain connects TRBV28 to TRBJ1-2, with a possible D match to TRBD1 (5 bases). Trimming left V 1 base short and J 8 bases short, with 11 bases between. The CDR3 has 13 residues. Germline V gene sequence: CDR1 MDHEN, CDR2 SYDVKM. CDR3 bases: TGTGCCAGCAGTTTATTTCTCAGGGAGGGCTACACCTTC. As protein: CASSLFLREGYTF.

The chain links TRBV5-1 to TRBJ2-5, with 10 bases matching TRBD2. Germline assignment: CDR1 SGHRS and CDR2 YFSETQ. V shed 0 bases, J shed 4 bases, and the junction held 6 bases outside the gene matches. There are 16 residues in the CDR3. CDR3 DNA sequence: TGCGCCAGCAGCTTGGGACCTAGCGGGAGTGCAGAGACCCAGTACTTC. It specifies CASSLGPSGSAETQYF. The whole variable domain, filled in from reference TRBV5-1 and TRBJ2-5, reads KAGVTQTPRYLIKTRGQQVTLSCSPISGHRSVSWYQQTPGQGLQFLFEYFSETQRNKGNFPGRFSGRQFSNSRSEMNVSTLELGDSALYLCASSLGPSGSAETQYFGPGTRLLVL.

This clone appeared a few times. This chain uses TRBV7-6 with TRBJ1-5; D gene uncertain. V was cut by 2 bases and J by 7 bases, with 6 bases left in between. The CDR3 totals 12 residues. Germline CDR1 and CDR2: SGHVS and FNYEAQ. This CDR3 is CASSLPGQPQHF. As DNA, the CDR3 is TGTGCCAGCAGCTTACCGGGACAGCCCCAGCATTTT.

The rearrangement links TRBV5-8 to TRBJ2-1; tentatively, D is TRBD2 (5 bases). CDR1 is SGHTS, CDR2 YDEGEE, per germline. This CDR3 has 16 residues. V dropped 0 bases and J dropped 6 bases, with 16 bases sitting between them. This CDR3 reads CASSLARAIEGNEQFF. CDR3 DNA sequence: TGTGCCAGCAGCTTGGCCCGCGCTATTGAGGGCAATGAGCAGTTCTTC.

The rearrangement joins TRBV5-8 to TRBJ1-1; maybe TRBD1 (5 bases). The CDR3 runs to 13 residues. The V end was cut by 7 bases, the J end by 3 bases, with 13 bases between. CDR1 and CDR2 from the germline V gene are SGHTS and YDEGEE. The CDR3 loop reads CASGKLRDTEAFF. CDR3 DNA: TGTGCCAGCGGAAAGCTCAGGGACACTGAAGCTTTCTTT.

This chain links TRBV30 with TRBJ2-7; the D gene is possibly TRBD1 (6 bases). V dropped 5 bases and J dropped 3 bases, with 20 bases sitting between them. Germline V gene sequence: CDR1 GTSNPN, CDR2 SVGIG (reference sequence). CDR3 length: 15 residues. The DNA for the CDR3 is TGTGCCTGGGTCGGACAGCCGGCAGGGCTCTACGAGCAGTACTTC. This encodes CAWVGQPAGLYEQYF.

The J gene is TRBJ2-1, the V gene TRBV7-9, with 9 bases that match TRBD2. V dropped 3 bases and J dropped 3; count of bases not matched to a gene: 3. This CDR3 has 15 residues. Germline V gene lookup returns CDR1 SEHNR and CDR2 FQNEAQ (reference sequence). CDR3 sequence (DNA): TGTGCCAGCAGCTTGACTAGCGGTTTCTACAATGAGCAGTTCTTC. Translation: CASSLTSGFYNEQFF.

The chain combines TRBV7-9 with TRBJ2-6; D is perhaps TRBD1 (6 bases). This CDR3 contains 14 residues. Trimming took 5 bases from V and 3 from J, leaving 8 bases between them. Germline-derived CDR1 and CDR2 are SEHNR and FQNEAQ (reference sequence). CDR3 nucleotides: TGTGCCAGCAGCCAGGGGTTTGGGGCCAACGTCCTGACTTTC. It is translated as CASSQGFGANVLTF. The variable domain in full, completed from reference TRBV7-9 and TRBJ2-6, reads DTGVSQNPRHKITKRGQNVTFRCDPISEHNRLYWYRQTLGQGPEFLTYFQNEAQLEKSRLLSDRFSAERPKGSFSTLEIQRTEQGDSAMYLCASSQGFGANVLTFGAGSRLTVL.

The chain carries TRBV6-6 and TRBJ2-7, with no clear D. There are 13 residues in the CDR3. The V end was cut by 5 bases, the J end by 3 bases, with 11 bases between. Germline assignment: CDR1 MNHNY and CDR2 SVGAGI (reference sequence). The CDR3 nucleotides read TGTGCCAGCAGTACCCCTGACCACTACGAGCAGTACTTC. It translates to CASSTPDHYEQYF.

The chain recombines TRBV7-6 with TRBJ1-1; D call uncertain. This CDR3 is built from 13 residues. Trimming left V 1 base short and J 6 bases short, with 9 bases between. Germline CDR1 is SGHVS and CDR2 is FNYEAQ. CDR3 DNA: TGTGCCAGCAGCTTAGGTAGGACTTCTGAAGCTTTCTTT. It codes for CASSLGRTSEAFF.

The CDR3 DNA sequence: TGTGCCAGCAGCCTGGACAGGGGGCGTGAAAAACTGTTTTTT. It encodes CASSLDRGREKLFF. The chain recombines TRBV7-8 with TRBJ1-4; 11 bases fit TRBD1. The CDR3 is 14 residues long. The junction had 3 bases not matched to a gene; V was cut back by 5 bases and J by 7 bases. In germline, CDR1 is SGHVS, CDR2 FQNEAQ.

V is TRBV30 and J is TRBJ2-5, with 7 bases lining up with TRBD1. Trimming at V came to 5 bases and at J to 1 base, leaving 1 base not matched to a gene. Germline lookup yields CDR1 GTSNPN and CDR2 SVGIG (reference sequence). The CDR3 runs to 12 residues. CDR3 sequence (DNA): TGTGCCTGGGACAGGGCCCAAGAGACCCAGTACTTC. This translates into CAWDRAQETQYF.

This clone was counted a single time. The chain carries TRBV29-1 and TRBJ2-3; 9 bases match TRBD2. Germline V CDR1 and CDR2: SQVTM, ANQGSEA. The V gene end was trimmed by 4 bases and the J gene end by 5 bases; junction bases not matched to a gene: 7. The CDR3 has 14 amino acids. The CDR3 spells CSVAIAGVGDTQYF. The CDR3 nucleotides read TGCAGCGTTGCTATAGCGGGGGTTGGAGATACGCAGTATTTT.